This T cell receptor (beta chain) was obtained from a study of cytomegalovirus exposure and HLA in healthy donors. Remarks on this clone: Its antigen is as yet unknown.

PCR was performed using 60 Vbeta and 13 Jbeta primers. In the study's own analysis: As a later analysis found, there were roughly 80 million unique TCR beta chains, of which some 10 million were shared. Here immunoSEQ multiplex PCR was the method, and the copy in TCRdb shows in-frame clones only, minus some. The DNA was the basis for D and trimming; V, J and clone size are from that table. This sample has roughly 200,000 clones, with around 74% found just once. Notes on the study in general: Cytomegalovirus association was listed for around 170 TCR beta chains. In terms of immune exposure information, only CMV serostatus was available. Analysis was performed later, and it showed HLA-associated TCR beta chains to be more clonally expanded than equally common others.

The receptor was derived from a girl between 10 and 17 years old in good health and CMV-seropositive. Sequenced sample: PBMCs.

CDR3 region: CASSRGSSSGNTIYF. For the CDR3, the DNA is TGTGCCAGCTCCCGGGGGAGCAGCTCTGGAAACACCATATATTTT. This chain connects TRBV7-2 to TRBJ1-3; D perhaps matches TRBD1 (5 bases). The germline CDR1 and CDR2 sequences are SGHTA and FQGNSA. The CDR3 is 15 amino acids. The germline V and J ends were trimmed by 8 bases and 0 bases, with 14 bases remaining between them.